The 12 T cell receptor beta chains below come from one sample, sequenced in a study of blood T cell repertoires in COVID-19. Produced via immunoSEQ multiplex PCR; TCRdb's table is partial and in-frame only. The sample yields hundreds of thousands of clones, around 88% seen once. Sequences were obtained from PBMCs or T cells enriched from blood (not recorded which). These receptors were collected from a man in his forties who had recovered from COVID-19.

This clone was picked up one time. The genes are TRBV29-1 and TRBJ1-2, with 9 bases lining up with TRBD1. The CDR3 is 18 residues long. The J segment lost 2 bases and the V segment lost 4 bases, leaving 17 bases of the junction unmatched. Germline V gene data show CDR1 as SQVTM and CDR2 as ANQGSEA. The CDR3 reads CSVVARDRDVVLNYGYTF. As DNA, the CDR3 is TGCAGCGTTGTTGCTCGGGACAGGGATGTTGTTTTGAACTATGGCTACACCTTC. Combining the CDR3 with reference TRBV29-1 and TRBJ1-2 gives the whole variable domain SAVISQKPSRDICQRGTSLTIQCQVDSQVTMMFWYRQQPGQSLTLIATANQGSEATYESGFVIDKFPISRPNLTFSTLTVSNMSPEDSSIYLCSVVARDRDVVLNYGYTFGSGTRLTVV.

The chain couples TRBV11-1 to TRBJ2-7; D is unclear. Deletions cut 1 base from V and 2 bases from J, with 6 bases between. The germline CDR1 and CDR2 sequences are SGHAT and FQDESV (reference sequence). CDR3 size: 13 residues. The CDR3 coding sequence is TGTGCCAGCAGCTTAGTCAGGACCTACGAGCAGTACTTC. Translation gives CASSLVRTYEQYF.

CDR3 protein: CASSQTTGGKAYEQYF. The CDR3, as DNA: TGTGCCAGCAGCCAAACGACAGGGGGCAAGGCCTACGAGCAGTACTTC. The V and J genes are TRBV7-9 and TRBJ2-7, with TRBD1 identical over 10 bases. Trimming took 5 bases from V and 2 from J; bases not matched to a gene: 9. The germline gives CDR1 SEHNR, CDR2 FQNEAQ (reference sequence). The CDR3 length is 16 residues.

The rearrangement uses TRBV5-1 and TRBJ1-2; perhaps TRBD1 as D (6 bases). The CDR3 covers 16 residues. Germline V gene data show CDR1 as SGHRS and CDR2 as YFSETQ. The germline V and J ends were trimmed by 4 bases and 8 bases, with 24 bases remaining between them. The CDR3 region is CASSPNSGQPFRGYTF. The CDR3 DNA reads TGCGCCAGCAGCCCCAACTCAGGACAGCCGTTTAGGGGCTACACCTTC.

The chain carries TRBV15 and TRBJ2-1; D is uncertain. V was shortened by 6 bases and J by 0 bases, with 9 bases between the two germline ends. In germline, CDR1 is LNHNV, CDR2 YYDKDF (reference sequence). The CDR3 length is 14 residues. CDR3 protein: CATSSESSYNEQFF. The CDR3 bases are TGTGCCACCAGTAGTGAAAGCTCCTACAATGAGCAGTTCTTC. The full variable domain, its missing parts supplied by reference TRBV15 and TRBJ2-1, is DAMVIQNPRYQVTQFGKPVTLSCSQTLNHNVMYWYQQKSSQAPKLLFHYYDKDFNNEADTPDNFQSRRPNTSFCFLDIRSPGLGDTAMYLCATSSESSYNEQFFGPGTRLTVL.

The chain recombines TRBV6-1 with TRBJ1-1, with TRBD1 as a possible D gene (6 bases). V shed 2 bases and J shed 7 bases, with 23 bases lying between them. This CDR3 region has 17 residues. The germline CDR1 and CDR2 sequences are MNHNS and SASEGT. The CDR3 DNA reads as TGTGCCAGCAGTGAACCGAATACAAAGCGGGGGCATAATGAAGCTTTCTTT. It encodes CASSEPNTKRGHNEAFF.

The genes are TRBV9 and TRBJ2-5; D possibly corresponds to TRBD1 (6 bases). Germline V gene lookup returns CDR1 SGDLS and CDR2 YYNGEE. Trimming stripped 2 bases from V and 4 bases from J, with 12 bases between. This CDR3 region has 14 residues. CDR3 sequence: CASSVWGQGETQYF. The CDR3 DNA follows: TGTGCCAGCAGCGTCTGGGGGCAGGGAGAGACCCAGTACTTC.

V and J are TRBV7-2 and TRBJ2-3; 9 positions agree with TRBD1. V dropped 4 bases and J dropped 3; count of bases not matched to a gene: 8. Germline assignment: CDR1 SGHTA and CDR2 FQGNSA. The CDR3 totals 16 residues. The CDR3 loop is CASSSLGQGKTDTQYF. CDR3 DNA sequence: TGTGCCAGCAGCTCTCTGGGACAGGGTAAGACAGATACGCAGTATTTT.

The chain couples TRBV7-2 to TRBJ2-7, with TRBD2 matching over 10 bases. The CDR3 consists of 15 residues. J was trimmed by 5 bases and V by 5 bases; bases with no gene match: 9. Germline V CDR1 and CDR2: SGHTA, FQGNSA. CDR3 sequence reads: CASSTQTSGSHEQYF. The CDR3 DNA follows: TGTGCCAGCAGCACCCAGACTAGCGGGTCCCACGAGCAGTACTTC.

This sequence joins TRBV7-2 and TRBJ2-7; 7 nucleotides agree with TRBD2. Germline trimming cut 3 bases from V and 4 bases from J; bases unmatched to any gene: 21. CDR1 and CDR2 from the germline V gene are SGHTA and FQGNSA. The CDR3 totals 19 residues. CDR3 in amino acids: CASSFGGSRGSRDRYEQYF. In DNA form, the CDR3 reads TGTGCCAGCAGCTTCGGGGGGAGTCGGGGGTCAAGGGATCGGTACGAGCAGTACTTC.

The gene calls are TRBV11-2 and TRBJ2-7, with TRBD2 identical over 10 bases. In germline, CDR1 is SGHAT, CDR2 FQNNGV. This CDR3 is built from 15 residues. Trimming at V came to 1 base and at J to 7 bases, leaving 7 bases not matched to a gene. The CDR3 here is CASSLGPSGSLEQYF. The CDR3 nucleotides are TGTGCCAGCAGCTTAGGGCCTAGCGGGAGCCTAGAGCAGTACTTC.

The chain employs TRBV10-3 and TRBJ2-2; no reliable D call. The CDR3 spans 11 residues. V gave up 3 bases and J gave up 7 bases, with 3 bases separating them. Germline loops: CDR1 ENHRY, CDR2 SYGVKD. The CDR3 spells CAISDYGELFF. DNA for the CDR3: TGTGCCATCAGTGACTACGGGGAGCTGTTTTTT.